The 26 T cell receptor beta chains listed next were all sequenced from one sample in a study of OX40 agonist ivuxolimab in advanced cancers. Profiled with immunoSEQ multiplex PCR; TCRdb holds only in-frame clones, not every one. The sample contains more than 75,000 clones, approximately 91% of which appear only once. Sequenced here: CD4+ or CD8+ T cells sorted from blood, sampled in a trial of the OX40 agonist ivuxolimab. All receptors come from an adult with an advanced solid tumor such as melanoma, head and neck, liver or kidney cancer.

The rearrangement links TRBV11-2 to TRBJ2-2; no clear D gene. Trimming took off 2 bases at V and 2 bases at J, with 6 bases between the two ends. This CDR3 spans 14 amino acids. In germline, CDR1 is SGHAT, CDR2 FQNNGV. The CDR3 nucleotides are TGTGCCAGCAGCTTAACTATAAACACCGGGGAGCTGTTTTTT. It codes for CASSLTINTGELFF.

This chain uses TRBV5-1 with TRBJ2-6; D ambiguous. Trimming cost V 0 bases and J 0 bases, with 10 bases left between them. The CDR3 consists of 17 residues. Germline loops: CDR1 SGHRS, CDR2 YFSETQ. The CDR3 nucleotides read TGCGCCAGCAGCTTGGCAGGCAGTGGCTCTGGGGCCAACGTCCTGACTTTC. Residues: CASSLAGSGSGANVLTF.

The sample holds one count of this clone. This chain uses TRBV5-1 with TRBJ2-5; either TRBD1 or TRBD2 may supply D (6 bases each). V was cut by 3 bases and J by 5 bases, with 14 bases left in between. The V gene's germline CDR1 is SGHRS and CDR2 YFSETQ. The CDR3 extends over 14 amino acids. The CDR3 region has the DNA TGCGCCAGCAGCTGGGCGACAGGAGGGGAGACCCAGTACTTC. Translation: CASSWATGGETQYF.

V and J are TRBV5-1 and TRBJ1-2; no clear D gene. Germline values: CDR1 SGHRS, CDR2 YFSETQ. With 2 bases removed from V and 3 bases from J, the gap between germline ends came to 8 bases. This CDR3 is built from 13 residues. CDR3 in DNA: TGCGCCAGCAGCTTTAAGGACGACTATGGCTACACCTTC. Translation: CASSFKDDYGYTF.

The CDR3 is CASSLLQSEAFF. DNA for the CDR3: TGTGCCAGCAGCTTATTACAGTCTGAAGCTTTCTTT. The J gene is TRBJ1-1, the V gene TRBV7-9; D is unclear. CDR1 and CDR2 from the germline V gene are SEHNR and FQNEAQ (reference sequence). The CDR3 runs 12 residues. Trimming pared 2 bases from V and 6 bases from J, leaving 7 bases between.

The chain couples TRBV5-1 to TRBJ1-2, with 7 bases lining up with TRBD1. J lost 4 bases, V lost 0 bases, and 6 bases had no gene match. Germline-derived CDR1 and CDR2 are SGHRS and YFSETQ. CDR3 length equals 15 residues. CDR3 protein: CASSLARQGTYGYTF. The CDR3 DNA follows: TGCGCCAGCAGCTTGGCCCGACAGGGAACCTATGGCTACACCTTC.

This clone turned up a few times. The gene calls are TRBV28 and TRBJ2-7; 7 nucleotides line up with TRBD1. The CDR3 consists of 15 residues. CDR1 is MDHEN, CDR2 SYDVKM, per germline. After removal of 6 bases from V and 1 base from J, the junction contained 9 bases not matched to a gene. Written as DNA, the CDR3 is TGTGCCAGCAGCCAGAACAACAGGGGTTCCTACGAGCAGTACTTC. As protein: CASSQNNRGSYEQYF.

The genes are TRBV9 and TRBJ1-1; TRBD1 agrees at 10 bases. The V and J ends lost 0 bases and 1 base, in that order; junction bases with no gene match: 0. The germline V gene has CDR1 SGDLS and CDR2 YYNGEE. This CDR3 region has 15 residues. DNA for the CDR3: TGTGCCAGCAGCGTAGGGACAGGGGGGAACACTGAAGCTTTCTTT. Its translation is CASSVGTGGNTEAFF.

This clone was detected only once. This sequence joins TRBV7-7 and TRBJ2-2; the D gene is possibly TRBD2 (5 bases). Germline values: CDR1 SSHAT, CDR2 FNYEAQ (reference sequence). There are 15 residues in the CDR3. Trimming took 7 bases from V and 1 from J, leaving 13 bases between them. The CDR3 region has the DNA TGTGCCAGCACCCCGACCGCGGGGAACACCGGGGAGCTGTTTTTT. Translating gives CASTPTAGNTGELFF.

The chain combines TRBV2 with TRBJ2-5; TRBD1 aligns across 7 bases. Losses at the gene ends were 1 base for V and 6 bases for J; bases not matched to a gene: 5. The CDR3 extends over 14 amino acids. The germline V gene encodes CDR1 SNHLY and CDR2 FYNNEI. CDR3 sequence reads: CASSEGRQGQTQYF. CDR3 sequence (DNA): TGTGCCAGCAGTGAAGGTAGACAGGGCCAGACCCAGTACTTC.

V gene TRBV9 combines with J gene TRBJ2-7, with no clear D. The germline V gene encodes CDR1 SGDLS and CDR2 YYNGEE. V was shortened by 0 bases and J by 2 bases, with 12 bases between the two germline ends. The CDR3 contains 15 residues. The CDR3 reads CASSVAGTSPYEQYF. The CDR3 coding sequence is TGTGCCAGCAGCGTAGCGGGTACTTCTCCCTACGAGCAGTACTTC.

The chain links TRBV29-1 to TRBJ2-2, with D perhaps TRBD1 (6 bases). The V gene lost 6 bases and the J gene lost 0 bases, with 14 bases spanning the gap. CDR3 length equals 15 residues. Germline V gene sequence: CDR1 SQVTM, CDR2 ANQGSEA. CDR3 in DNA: TGCAGCGTACACGCACAGGGCACGAACACCGGGGAGCTGTTTTTT. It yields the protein CSVHAQGTNTGELFF.

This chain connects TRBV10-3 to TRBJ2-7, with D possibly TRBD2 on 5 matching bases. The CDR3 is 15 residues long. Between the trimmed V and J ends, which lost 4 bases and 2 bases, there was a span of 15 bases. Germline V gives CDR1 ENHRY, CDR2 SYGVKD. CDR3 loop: CAISGGIPETYEQYF. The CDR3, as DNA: TGTGCCATCAGTGGAGGGATTCCTGAAACCTACGAGCAGTACTTC.

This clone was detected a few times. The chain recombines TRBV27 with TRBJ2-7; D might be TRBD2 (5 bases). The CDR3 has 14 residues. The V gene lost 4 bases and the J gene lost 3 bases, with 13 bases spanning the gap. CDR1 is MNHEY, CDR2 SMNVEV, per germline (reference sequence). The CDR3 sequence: CASSWTPRDYEQYF. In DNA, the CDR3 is TGTGCCAGCAGTTGGACCCCACGGGACTACGAGCAGTACTTC.

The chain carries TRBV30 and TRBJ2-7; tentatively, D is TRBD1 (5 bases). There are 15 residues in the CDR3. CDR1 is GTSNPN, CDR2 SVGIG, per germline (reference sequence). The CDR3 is CGDTRRSAGRYEQYF. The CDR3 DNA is TGTGGGGATACCCGGCGGTCGGCAGGGCGATACGAGCAGTACTTC.

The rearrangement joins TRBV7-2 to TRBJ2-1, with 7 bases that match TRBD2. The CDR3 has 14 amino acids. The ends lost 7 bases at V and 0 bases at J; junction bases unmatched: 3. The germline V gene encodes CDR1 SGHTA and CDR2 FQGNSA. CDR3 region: CASNRGDSYNEQFF. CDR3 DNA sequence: TGTGCCAGCAACCGGGGGGACTCCTACAATGAGCAGTTCTTC. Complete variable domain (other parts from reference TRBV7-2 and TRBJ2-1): GAGVSQSPSNKVTEKGKDVELRCDPISGHTALYWYRQSLGQGLEFLIYFQGNSAPDKSGLPSDRFSAERTGGSVSTLTIQRTQQEDSAVYLCASNRGDSYNEQFFGPGTRLTVL.

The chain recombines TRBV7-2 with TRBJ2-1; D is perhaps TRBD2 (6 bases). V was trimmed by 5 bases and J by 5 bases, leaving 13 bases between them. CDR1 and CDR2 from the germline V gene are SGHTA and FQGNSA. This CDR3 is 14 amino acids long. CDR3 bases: TGTGCCAGCAGCCCGACTCGCGGGGACAATGAGCAGTTCTTC. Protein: CASSPTRGDNEQFF.

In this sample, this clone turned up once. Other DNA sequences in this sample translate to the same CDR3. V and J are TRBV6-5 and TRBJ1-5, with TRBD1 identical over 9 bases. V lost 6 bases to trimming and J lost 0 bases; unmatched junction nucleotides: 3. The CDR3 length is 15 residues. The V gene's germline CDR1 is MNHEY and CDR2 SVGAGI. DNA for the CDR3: TGTGCCAGCAGGAGACAGGGGGGTAGCAATCAGCCCCAGCATTTT. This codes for CASRRQGGSNQPQHF.

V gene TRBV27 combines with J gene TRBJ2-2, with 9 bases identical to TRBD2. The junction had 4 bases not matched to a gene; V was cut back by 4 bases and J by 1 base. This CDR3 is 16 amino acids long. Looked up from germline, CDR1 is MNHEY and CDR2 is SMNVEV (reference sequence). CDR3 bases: TGTGCCAGCAGTTACGGGACTAGCATGAACACCGGGGAGCTGTTTTTT. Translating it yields CASSYGTSMNTGELFF.

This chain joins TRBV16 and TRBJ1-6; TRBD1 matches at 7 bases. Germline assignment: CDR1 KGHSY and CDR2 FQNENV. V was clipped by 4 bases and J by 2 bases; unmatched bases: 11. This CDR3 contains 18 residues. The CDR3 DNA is TGTGCCAGCAGCCTTGACCCGCCAGGGGGAGCCTATAATTCACCCCTCCACTTT. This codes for CASSLDPPGGAYNSPLHF.

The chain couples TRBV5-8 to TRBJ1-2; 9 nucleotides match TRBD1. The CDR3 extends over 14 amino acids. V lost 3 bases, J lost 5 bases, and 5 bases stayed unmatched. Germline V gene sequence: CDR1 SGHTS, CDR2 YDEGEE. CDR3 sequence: CASSSETGGYGYTF. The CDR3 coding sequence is TGTGCCAGCAGCTCAGAGACAGGGGGATATGGCTACACCTTC.

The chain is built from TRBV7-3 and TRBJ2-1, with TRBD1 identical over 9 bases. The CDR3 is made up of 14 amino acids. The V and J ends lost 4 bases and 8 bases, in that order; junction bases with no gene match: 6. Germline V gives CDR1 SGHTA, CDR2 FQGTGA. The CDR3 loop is CASSSGQGKHEQFF. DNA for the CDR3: TGTGCCAGCAGCTCCGGACAGGGGAAGCATGAGCAGTTCTTC.

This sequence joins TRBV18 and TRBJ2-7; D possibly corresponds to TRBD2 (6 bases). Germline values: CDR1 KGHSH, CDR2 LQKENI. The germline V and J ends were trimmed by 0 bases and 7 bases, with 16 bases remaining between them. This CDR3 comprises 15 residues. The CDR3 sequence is CASSPPNSRAGEQYF. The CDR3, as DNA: TGTGCCAGCTCACCACCGAACTCCAGGGCGGGGGAGCAGTACTTC. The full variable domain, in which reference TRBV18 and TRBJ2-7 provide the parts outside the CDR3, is NAGVMQNPRHLVRRRGQEARLRCSPMKGHSHVYWYRQLPEEGLKFMVYLQKENIIDESGMPKERFSAEFPKEGPSILRIQQVVRGDSAAYFCASSPPNSRAGEQYFGPGTRLTVT.

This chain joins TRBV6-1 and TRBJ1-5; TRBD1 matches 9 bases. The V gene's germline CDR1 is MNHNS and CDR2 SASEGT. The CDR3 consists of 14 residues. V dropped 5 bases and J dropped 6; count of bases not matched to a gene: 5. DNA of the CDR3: TGTGCCAGCAGTTCCGGGACAGGGAGTCAGCCCCAGCATTTT. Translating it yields CASSSGTGSQPQHF.

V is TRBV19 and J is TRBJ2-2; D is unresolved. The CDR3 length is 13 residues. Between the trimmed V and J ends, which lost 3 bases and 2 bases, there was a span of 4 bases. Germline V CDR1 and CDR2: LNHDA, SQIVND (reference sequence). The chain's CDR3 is CASSIVNTGELFF. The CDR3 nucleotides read TGTGCCAGTAGTATTGTTAACACCGGGGAGCTGTTTTTT.

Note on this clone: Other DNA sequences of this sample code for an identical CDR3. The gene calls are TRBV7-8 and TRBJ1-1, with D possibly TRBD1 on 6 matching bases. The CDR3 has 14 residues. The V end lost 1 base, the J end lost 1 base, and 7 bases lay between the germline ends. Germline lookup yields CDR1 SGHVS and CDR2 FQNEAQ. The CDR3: CASSLVQGNTEAFF. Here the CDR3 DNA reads TGTGCCAGCAGCTTAGTACAGGGGAACACTGAAGCTTTCTTT.